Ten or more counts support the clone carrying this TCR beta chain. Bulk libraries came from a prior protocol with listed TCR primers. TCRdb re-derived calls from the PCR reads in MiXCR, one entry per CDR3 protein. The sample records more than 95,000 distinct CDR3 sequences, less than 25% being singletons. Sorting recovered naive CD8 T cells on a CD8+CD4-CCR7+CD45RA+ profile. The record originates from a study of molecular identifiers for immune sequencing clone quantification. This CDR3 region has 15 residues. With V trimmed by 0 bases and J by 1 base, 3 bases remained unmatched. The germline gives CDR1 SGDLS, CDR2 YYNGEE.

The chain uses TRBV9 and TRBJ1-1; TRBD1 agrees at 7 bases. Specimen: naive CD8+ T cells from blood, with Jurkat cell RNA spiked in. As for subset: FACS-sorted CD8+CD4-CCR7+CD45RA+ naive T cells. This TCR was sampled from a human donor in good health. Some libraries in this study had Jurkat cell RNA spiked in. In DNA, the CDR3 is TGTGCCAGCAGCGTAGAGGGGGACAGGAACACTGAAGCTTTCTTT. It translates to CASSVEGDRNTEAFF.